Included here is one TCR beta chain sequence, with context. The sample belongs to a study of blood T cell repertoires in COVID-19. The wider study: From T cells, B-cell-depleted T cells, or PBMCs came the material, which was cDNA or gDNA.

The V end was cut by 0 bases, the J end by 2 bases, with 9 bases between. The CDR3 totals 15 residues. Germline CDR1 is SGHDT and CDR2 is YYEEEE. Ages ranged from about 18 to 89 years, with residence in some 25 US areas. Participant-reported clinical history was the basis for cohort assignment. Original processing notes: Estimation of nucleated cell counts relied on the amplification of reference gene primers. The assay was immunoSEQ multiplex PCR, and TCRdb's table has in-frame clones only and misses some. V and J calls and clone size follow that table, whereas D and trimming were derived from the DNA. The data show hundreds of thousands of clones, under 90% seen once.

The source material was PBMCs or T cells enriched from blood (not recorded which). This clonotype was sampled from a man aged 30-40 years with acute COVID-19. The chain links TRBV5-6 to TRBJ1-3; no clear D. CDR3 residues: CASSLGAGAGNTIYF. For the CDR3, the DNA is TGTGCCAGCAGCTTGGGGGCAGGTGCTGGAAACACCATATATTTT.